One sample yielded the 3 T cell receptor beta chains listed below, sequenced in a study of patients and donors after allogeneic stem cell transplantation. From the RT-PCR reads, TCRdb called clonotypes with MiXCR, one entry per CDR3 protein. This table has tens of thousands of distinct CDR3 sequences, more than 30% appearing once. The sample consisted of blood, either unsorted or a sorted T cell fraction (not recorded which). The receptors derive from a human donor who was either an allogeneic HSCT recipient or a stem cell or donor lymphocyte infusion donor (not recorded which). It is not recorded whose cells these are; they may come from a transplant donor.

This clonotype has more than one count but fewer than ten. The rearrangement links TRBV7-6 to TRBJ1-4; the D is unclear. Germline V gene data show CDR1 as SGHVS and CDR2 as FNYEAQ. The CDR3 contains 15 residues. The ends were cut back, 1 base at V and 7 bases at J, with 13 bases in the middle. As DNA, the CDR3 is TGTGCCAGCAGCTTAGGGGTCTTAGTCGGTGAAAAACTGTTTTTT. It encodes CASSLGVLVGEKLFF.

This clonotype was counted only a few times. The V and J genes are TRBV30 and TRBJ1-1; 12 bases fit TRBD1. The CDR3 is 15 amino acids. V shed 2 bases and J 6 bases; nucleotides not matched to a gene: 7. Germline CDR1 is GTSNPN and CDR2 is SVGIG (reference sequence). Here the CDR3 DNA reads TGTGCCTGGAGTCCAGGAGGGACAGGGGGCGCTGAAGCTTTCTTT. Its translation is CAWSPGGTGGAEAFF.

This clonotype was seen at least ten times. CDR3 amino acids: CASSRDSGTGSVAFF. The CDR3 DNA reads as TGTGCCAGCAGTCGTGATTCCGGGACAGGGAGCGTAGCTTTCTTT. V usage is TRBV12-3 or TRBV12-4 and J usage is TRBJ1-1; 9 bases line up with TRBD1. The CDR3 extends over 15 amino acids. V lost 5 bases to trimming and J lost 10 bases; unmatched junction nucleotides: 14.